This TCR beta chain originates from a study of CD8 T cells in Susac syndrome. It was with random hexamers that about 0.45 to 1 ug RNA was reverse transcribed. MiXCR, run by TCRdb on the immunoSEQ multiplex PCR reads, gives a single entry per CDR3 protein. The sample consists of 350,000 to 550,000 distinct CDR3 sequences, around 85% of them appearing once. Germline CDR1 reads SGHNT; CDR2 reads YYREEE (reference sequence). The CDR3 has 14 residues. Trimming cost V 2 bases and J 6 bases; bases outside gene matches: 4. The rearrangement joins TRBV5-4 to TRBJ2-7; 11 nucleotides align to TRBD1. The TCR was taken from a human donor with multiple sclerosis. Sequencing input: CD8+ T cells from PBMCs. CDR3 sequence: CASSFFGTGGEQYF. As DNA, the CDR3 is TGTGCCAGCAGCTTTTTCGGGACAGGGGGCGAGCAGTACTTC.